The next 26 T cell receptor beta chains were all read from a single sample in a study of breast tumors, draining lymph nodes, adjacent tissues. Axillary draining lymph nodes of breast cancer patients supplied the node samples. TCRdb re-called the multiplex PCR reads through MiXCR, storing one row per CDR3 protein. Counted here are 150,000 to 200,000 distinct CDR3 sequences, 30% to 35% occurring once; the ten biggest clones make up 3.5% to 4.5%. The sequenced material came from axillary lymph node tissue. All receptors come from a female donor with breast cancer. Some clones in this sample may be carry-over from other donors' samples.

This clonotype showed up many times. CDR3 nucleotide sequence: TGTGCCAGCAGCAATTCGGGATCCCTGAGCGAGCAGTACTTC. Its translation: CASSNSGSLSEQYF. The gene calls are TRBV7-9 and TRBJ2-7; a possible D gene is TRBD2 (5 bases). Germline V CDR1 and CDR2: SEHNR, FQNEAQ (reference sequence). V shed 5 bases and J shed 6 bases, with 17 bases lying between them. This CDR3 comprises 14 residues.

This clonotype was counted ten times or more. The CDR3 sequence is CASSQSAGGITDTQYF. The CDR3 region has the DNA TGTGCCAGCAGCCAGTCAGCGGGAGGTATCACAGATACGCAGTATTTT. This chain links TRBV4-2 with TRBJ2-3, with TRBD2 matching over 9 bases. This CDR3 comprises 16 residues. Germline-derived CDR1 and CDR2 are LGHNA and YNFKEQ. V was clipped by 3 bases and J by 2 bases; unmatched bases: 6.

This clonotype was counted at least ten times. This chain connects TRBV5-8 to TRBJ1-2, with 7 bases fitting TRBD1. CDR1 and CDR2 from the germline V gene are SGHTS and YDEGEE. V trimming: 4 bases; J trimming: 5 bases; junction bases outside the gene matches: 8. CDR3 length: 14 amino acids. The CDR3 sequence: CASSLLSTGYGYTF. CDR3 nucleotide sequence: TGTGCCAGCAGCCTTCTATCGACAGGGTATGGCTACACCTTC.

The chain has TRBV5-8 and TRBJ2-1; no definite D call. V lost 4 bases and J 9 bases, leaving 11 bases between the germline ends. The CDR3 spans 12 residues. CDR1 SGHTS and CDR2 YDEGEE come from the germline V gene. The CDR3 DNA is TGTGCCAGCAGCCGATCGGCCTTTGAGCAGTTCTTC. Its translation: CASSRSAFEQFF.

Ten or more counts support this clonotype. This chain connects TRBV7-9 to TRBJ2-1, with 12 bases lining up with TRBD2. From germline, CDR1 is SEHNR and CDR2 FQNEAQ (reference sequence). The CDR3 sequence is 21 residues long. V lost 6 bases and J lost 7; bases outside the gene matches: 25. The CDR3 DNA is TGTGCCAGCAGTTGGGACAGGGGAACTAGCGGGAGGTCCCCTTTGGGGAATGAGCAGTTCTTC. The encoded protein is CASSWDRGTSGRSPLGNEQFF.

This chain uses TRBV19 with TRBJ1-5, with D unresolved. The CDR3 covers 16 residues. Trimming took 2 bases from V and 0 from J, leaving 11 bases between them. Germline lookup yields CDR1 LNHDA and CDR2 SQIVND (reference sequence). CDR3 nucleotides: TGTGCCAGTAGTATAAGGGCGGGCACTAGCAATCAGCCCCAGCATTTT. Translated: CASSIRAGTSNQPQHF.

This clonotype was found many times. V usage is TRBV12-3 or TRBV12-4 and J usage is TRBJ1-4; D gene ambiguous. The CDR3 covers 14 residues. V was clipped by 8 bases and J by 3 bases, with 13 bases between them. The CDR3: CASGPQAPNEKLFF. The CDR3 nucleotides are TGTGCCAGCGGACCCCAGGCCCCTAATGAAAAACTGTTTTTT.

This clonotype was seen ten or more times. The chain recombines TRBV11-2 with TRBJ2-7; 7 bases are shared with TRBD1. The CDR3 sequence is 15 residues long. CDR1 is SGHAT and CDR2 is FQNNGV in the germline V gene. V gave up 1 base and J gave up 6 bases; unmatched junction bases: 9. CDR3 coding DNA: TGTGCCAGCAGCTTAGTCGTGACAGGGTTTCGCGAGCAGTACTTC. Translated, it gives CASSLVVTGFREQYF.

This clonotype was observed a handful of times. Just one base apart from a much larger clone, this may be a read error. The CDR3 sequence is CASSVAGIDYEQSF. The CDR3 DNA sequence: TGTGCCAGCAGCGTAGCTGGCATAGATTACGAGCAGTCCTTC. The chain recombines TRBV9 with TRBJ2-7, with no clear D. The V gene's germline CDR1 is SGDLS and CDR2 YYNGEE. There are 14 residues in the CDR3.

This clonotype was seen a few times. V and J are TRBV6-2 or TRBV6-3 and TRBJ2-5; TRBD2 aligns across 11 bases. V shed 6 bases, J shed 2 bases, and the junction held 11 bases outside the gene matches. The CDR3 is 17 residues long. Germline V gene lookup returns CDR1 MNHEY and CDR2 SVGEGT. As DNA, the CDR3 is TGTGCCAGCAGCCGGCCCCGACTAGCGGGGTATCAAGAGACCCAGTACTTC. The encoded protein is CASSRPRLAGYQETQYF.

The rearrangement joins TRBV5-5 to TRBJ2-7; D may be TRBD1 (6 bases). V was trimmed by 6 bases and J by 2 bases, leaving 12 bases between them. The germline gives CDR1 SGHKS, CDR2 YYEKEE (reference sequence). This CDR3 spans 13 amino acids. The CDR3 loop is CASTFSGAYEQYF. The CDR3 bases are TGTGCCAGCACCTTCTCAGGGGCCTACGAGCAGTACTTC.

This clonotype was counted at least ten times. The V call is TRBV19, the J call TRBJ2-3; the D gene is possibly TRBD2 (5 bases). Germline CDR1 is LNHDA and CDR2 is SQIVND (reference sequence). V gave up 8 bases and J gave up 1 base, with 7 bases separating them. This CDR3 is 12 amino acids long. As DNA, the CDR3 is TGTGCCAGTCGGGGAGGCACAGATACGCAGTATTTT. This sequence encodes CASRGGTDTQYF.

There are many counts of this clonotype. This chain joins TRBV6-5 and TRBJ2-2; 10 nucleotides agree with TRBD1. V lost 6 bases to trimming and J lost 4 bases; unmatched junction nucleotides: 11. Germline values: CDR1 MNHEY, CDR2 SVGAGI. CDR3 length: 17 residues. The DNA of the CDR3 is TGTGCCAGCAGCATTACCGGGACAGGGGTGGGCACCGGGGAGCTGTTTTTT. Amino acids: CASSITGTGVGTGELFF.

This clonotype was counted ten times or more. This chain connects TRBV20-1 to TRBJ1-2; D unresolved. Trimming shortened V by 2 bases and J by 0 bases, and 10 bases separated the two germline ends. The CDR3 contains 14 residues. Per the germline V gene, CDR1 is DFQATT and CDR2 is SNEGSKA (reference sequence). DNA of the CDR3: TGCAGTGCTAGACCCTCCGGGCCTAACTATGGCTACACCTTC. As protein: CSARPSGPNYGYTF.

The sample holds many counts of this clonotype. V usage is TRBV2 and J usage is TRBJ2-1; 10 bases agree with TRBD2. V lost 4 bases to trimming and J lost 8 bases; unmatched junction nucleotides: 11. Germline-derived CDR1 and CDR2 are SNHLY and FYNNEI. This CDR3 comprises 16 residues. DNA of the CDR3: TGTGCCAGCAGTGGAGCGGGGGGGCTAGTTGTCGATGAGCAGTTCTTC. Its protein product is CASSGAGGLVVDEQFF.

This clonotype was recorded a few times. This may be a read error, as it is one base from a much larger clone. J is TRBJ1-6 and V is TRBV19; 9 nucleotides align to TRBD1. In germline, CDR1 is LNHDA, CDR2 SQIVND (reference sequence). The CDR3 has 18 residues. CDR3 in amino acids: CASSVGQGFLSYNSPPHF. CDR3 nucleotides: TGTGCCAGTAGTGTCGGACAGGGGTTTCTCTCCTATAATTCACCCCCCCACTTT.

This clonotype has ten or more counts. The chain uses TRBV5-1 and TRBJ2-5, with D uncertain. Germline values: CDR1 SGHRS, CDR2 YFSETQ. CDR3 size: 14 residues. V was shortened by 0 bases and J by 4 bases, with 10 bases between the two germline ends. The CDR3 DNA follows: TGCGCCAGCAGCTTGGGTCAGTTAGTAGAGACCCAGTACTTC. As protein: CASSLGQLVETQYF. Based on the CDR3 plus reference TRBV5-1 and TRBJ2-5, the full variable domain is KAGVTQTPRYLIKTRGQQVTLSCSPISGHRSVSWYQQTPGQGLQFLFEYFSETQRNKGNFPGRFSGRQFSNSRSEMNVSTLELGDSALYLCASSLGQLVETQYFGPGTRLLVL.

As concerns this clonotype: A read error may be the cause here, since a much bigger clone is one base away. The conserved phenylalanine or tryptophan is not found at the CDR3 terminus, so this likely reflects a read error. This CDR3 is CASSPRGYQETQYL. DNA of the CDR3: TGTGCTAGCAGCCCACGGGGTTACCAAGAGACCCAGTACCTC. This sequence joins TRBV7-7 and TRBJ2-5, with a weak D call TRBD2 (5 bases). The CDR3 spans 14 residues. CDR1 and CDR2 (germline): SSHAT, FNYEAQ (reference sequence).

The genes are TRBV20-1 and TRBJ2-7; 9 bases align to TRBD1. The germline gives CDR1 DFQATT, CDR2 SNEGSKA (reference sequence). Trimming took 6 bases from V and 7 from J; bases not matched to a gene: 7. The CDR3 extends over 12 amino acids. This chain's CDR3 is CSAEGQGGEQYF. DNA for the CDR3: TGCAGTGCCGAGGGACAGGGCGGTGAGCAGTACTTC.

This clonotype was recorded at least ten times. The V call is TRBV2, the J call TRBJ2-3; 8 nucleotides align to TRBD2. The germline V gene encodes CDR1 SNHLY and CDR2 FYNNEI. The CDR3 has 15 amino acids. J was trimmed by 2 bases and V by 6 bases; bases with no gene match: 7. The CDR3 reads CASSPQGLDTDTQYF. CDR3 DNA: TGTGCCAGCAGCCCCCAGGGACTAGACACAGATACGCAGTATTTT.

This clonotype was picked up many times. The CDR3 sequence: CSATTDTQYF. The DNA of the CDR3 is TGCAGCGCCACTACAGATACGCAGTATTTT. This sequence joins TRBV29-1 and TRBJ2-3; D gene unclear. Trimming stripped 7 bases from V and 3 bases from J, with 5 bases between. Germline CDR1 SQVTM, CDR2 ANQGSEA. The CDR3 runs to 10 residues.

This clonotype was found many times. The junction differs from germline at one of its ends, possibly a read error. V gene TRBV19 combines with J gene TRBJ2-7, with TRBD1 as a possible D gene (5 bases). Germline V gene lookup returns CDR1 LNHDA and CDR2 SQIVND (reference sequence). The CDR3 has 15 amino acids. The CDR3 region has the DNA TGTGCCAGTAGTATAGTCCTTGGGGCAGCCTACGAGCAATACTTC. Its protein is CASSIVLGAAYEQYF. Full variable domain (remainder filled in from reference TRBV19 and TRBJ2-7): DGGITQSPKYLFRKEGQNVTLSCEQNLNHDAMYWYRQDPGQGLRLIYYSQIVNDFQKGDIAEGYSVSREKKESFPLTVTSAQKNPTAFYLCASSIVLGAAYEQYFGPGTRLTVT.

This clonotype was seen ten or more times. The chain combines TRBV11-3 with TRBJ2-2; TRBD1 aligns across 10 bases. The V and J ends lost 4 bases and 6 bases, in that order; junction bases with no gene match: 8. The length of the CDR3 is 16 residues. CDR1 is SGHNT and CDR2 is YENEEA in the germline V gene. CDR3: CASSSGGTGVPGELFF. For the CDR3, the DNA is TGTGCCAGCAGCTCAGGGGGGACAGGGGTCCCCGGGGAGCTGTTTTTT.

This clonotype has ten or more counts. The chain couples TRBV12-3 or TRBV12-4 to TRBJ1-2; D is ambiguous. With 5 bases removed from V and 8 bases from J, the gap between germline ends came to 18 bases. This CDR3 is 14 amino acids long. The CDR3 here is CASSPNSPYRGYTF. CDR3 sequence (DNA): TGTGCCAGCAGTCCGAACAGTCCTTATCGCGGCTACACCTTC.

In regard to this clonotype: A much more abundant neighbour one base away suggests this may be a read error. The chain recombines TRBV12-5 with TRBJ2-7; 10 bases line up with TRBD2. Trimming at V came to 5 bases and at J to 2 bases, leaving 12 bases not matched to a gene. The CDR3 has 17 amino acids. The germline V gene has CDR1 LGHNT and CDR2 FRNRAP. Here the CDR3 reads CASGNGLAELAPYEQYF. As DNA, the CDR3 is TGTGCTAGTGGTAACGGACTAGCGGAACTGGCCCCCTACGAGCAGTACTTC.

On this clonotype itself: One base away lies a much larger clone, so this may be a sequencing read error. The V call is TRBV5-6, the J call TRBJ2-7; 9 bases map to TRBD2. This CDR3 has 14 residues. Germline values: CDR1 SGHDT, CDR2 YYEEEE. The CDR3 reads CASSLGLAVYDQYF. The DNA of the CDR3 is TGTGCCAGCAGCTTGGGACTAGCGGTCTACGATCAGTACTTC. The entire variable domain, with the rest obtained from reference TRBV5-6 and TRBJ2-7, is as follows: DAGVTQSPTHLIKTRGQQVTLRCSPKSGHDTVSWYQQALGQGPQFIFQYYEEEERQRGNFPDRFSGHQFPNYSSELNVNALLLGDSALYLCASSLGLAVYDQYFGPGTRLTVT.